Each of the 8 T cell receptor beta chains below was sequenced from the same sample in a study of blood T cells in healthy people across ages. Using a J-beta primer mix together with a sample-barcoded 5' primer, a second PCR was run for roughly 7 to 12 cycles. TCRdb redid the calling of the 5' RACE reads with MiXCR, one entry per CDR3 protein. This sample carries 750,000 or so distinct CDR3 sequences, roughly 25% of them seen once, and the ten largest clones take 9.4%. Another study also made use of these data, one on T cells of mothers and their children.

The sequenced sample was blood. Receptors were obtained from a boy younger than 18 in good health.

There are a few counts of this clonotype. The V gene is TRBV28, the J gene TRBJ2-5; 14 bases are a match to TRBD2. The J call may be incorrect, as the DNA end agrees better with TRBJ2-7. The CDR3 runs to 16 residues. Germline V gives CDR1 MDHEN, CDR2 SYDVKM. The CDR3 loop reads CASRTGTSGSGYEQYF. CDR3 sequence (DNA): TGTGCCAGCAGGACCGGGACTAGCGGGAGTGGCTACGAGCAGTACTTC.

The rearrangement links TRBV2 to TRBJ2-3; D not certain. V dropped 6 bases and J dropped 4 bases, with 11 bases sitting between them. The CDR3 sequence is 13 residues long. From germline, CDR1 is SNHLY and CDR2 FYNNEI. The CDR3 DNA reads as TGTGCCAGCAGGGACCGCAGGTCAGATACGCAGTATTTT. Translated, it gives CASRDRRSDTQYF.

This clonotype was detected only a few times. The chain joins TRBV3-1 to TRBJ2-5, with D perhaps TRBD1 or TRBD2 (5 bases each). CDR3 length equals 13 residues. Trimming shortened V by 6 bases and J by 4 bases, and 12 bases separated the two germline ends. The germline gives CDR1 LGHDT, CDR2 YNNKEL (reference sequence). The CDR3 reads CASRGPDGETQYF. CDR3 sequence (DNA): TGTGCCAGCAGGGGACCGGACGGAGAGACCCAGTACTTC.

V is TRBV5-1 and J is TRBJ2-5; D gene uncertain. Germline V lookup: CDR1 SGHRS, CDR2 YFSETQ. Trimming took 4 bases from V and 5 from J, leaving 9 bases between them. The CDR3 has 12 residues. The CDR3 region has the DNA TGCGCCAGCAGCCTATCGTGGGAGACCCAGTACTTC. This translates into CASSLSWETQYF.

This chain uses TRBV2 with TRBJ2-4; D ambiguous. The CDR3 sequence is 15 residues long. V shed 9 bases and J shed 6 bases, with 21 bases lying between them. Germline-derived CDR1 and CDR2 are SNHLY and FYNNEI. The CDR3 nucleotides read TGTGCCAGTTTCTTAACAGCCTTAAAGGGAAACATTCAGTACTTC. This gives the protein CASFLTALKGNIQYF.

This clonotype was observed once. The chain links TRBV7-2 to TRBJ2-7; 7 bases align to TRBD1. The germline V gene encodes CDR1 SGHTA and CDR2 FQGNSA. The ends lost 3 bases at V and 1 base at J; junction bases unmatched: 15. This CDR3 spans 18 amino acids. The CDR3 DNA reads TGTGCCAGCAGCTTCCGACCCTCCGGAAGACAGGGATCCTACGAGCAGTACTTC. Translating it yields CASSFRPSGRQGSYEQYF.

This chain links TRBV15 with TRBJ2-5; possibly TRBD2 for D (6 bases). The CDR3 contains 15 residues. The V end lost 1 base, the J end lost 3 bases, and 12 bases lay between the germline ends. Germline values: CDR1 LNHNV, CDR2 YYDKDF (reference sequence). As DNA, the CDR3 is TGTGCCACCAGCAGAGCGGGACTCCTGGAAGAGACCCAGTACTTC. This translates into CATSRAGLLEETQYF.

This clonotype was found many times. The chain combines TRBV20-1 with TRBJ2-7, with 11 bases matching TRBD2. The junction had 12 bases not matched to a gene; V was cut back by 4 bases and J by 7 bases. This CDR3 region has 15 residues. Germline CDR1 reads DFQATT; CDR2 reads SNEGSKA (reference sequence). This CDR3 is CSATVRGSGRAEQYF. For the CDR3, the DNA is TGCAGTGCTACCGTCCGAGGTAGCGGGAGGGCAGAGCAGTACTTC.